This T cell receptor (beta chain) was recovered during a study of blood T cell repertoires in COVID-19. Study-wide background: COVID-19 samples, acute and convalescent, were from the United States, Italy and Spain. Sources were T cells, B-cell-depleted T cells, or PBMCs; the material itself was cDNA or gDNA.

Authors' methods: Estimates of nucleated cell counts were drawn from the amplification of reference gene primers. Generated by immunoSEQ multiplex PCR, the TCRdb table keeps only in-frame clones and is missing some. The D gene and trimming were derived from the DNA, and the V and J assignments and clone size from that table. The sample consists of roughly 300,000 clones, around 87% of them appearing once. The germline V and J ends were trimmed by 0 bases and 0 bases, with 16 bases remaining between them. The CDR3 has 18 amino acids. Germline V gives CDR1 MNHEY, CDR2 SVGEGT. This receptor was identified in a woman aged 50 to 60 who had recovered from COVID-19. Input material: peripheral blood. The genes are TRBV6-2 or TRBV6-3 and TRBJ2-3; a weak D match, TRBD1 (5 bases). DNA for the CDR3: TGTGCCAGCAGTTACTCGAGAAAGGACACTTCTAGCACAGATACGCAGTATTTT. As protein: CASSYSRKDTSSTDTQYF.